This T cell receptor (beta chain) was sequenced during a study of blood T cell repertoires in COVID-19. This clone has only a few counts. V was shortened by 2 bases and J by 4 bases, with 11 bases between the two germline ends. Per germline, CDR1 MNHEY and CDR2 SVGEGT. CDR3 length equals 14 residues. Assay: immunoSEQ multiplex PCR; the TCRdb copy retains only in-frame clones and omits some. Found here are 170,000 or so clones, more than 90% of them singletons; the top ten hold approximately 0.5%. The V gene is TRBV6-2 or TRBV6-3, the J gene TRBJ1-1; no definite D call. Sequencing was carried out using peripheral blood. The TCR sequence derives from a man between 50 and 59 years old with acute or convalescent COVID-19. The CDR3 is CASSYRMAVTEAFF. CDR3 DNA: TGTGCCAGCAGTTACCGAATGGCTGTCACTGAAGCTTTCTTT.